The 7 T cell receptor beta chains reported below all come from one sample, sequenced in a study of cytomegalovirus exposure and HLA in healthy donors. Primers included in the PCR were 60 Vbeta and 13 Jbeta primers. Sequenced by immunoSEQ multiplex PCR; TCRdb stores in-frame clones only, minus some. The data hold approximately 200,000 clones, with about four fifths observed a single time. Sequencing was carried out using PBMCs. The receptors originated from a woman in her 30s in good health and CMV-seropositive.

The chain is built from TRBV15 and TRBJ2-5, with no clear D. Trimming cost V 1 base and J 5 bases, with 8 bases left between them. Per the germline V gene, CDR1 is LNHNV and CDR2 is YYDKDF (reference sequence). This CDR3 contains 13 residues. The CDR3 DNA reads TGTGCCACCAGCAGAGCCCCTCGGGAGACCCAGTACTTC. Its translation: CATSRAPRETQYF. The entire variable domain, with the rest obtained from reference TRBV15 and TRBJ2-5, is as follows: DAMVIQNPRYQVTQFGKPVTLSCSQTLNHNVMYWYQQKSSQAPKLLFHYYDKDFNNEADTPDNFQSRRPNTSFCFLDIRSPGLGDTAMYLCATSRAPRETQYFGPGTRLLVL.

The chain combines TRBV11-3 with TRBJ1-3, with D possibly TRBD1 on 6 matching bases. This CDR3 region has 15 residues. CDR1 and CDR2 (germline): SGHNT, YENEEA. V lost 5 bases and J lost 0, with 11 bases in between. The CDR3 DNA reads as TGTGCCAGCAGCGCCGGCAGGGGCTCTGGAAACACCATATATTTT. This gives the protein CASSAGRGSGNTIYF. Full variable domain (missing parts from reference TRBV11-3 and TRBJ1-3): EAGVVQSPRYKIIEKKQPVAFWCNPISGHNTLYWYLQNLGQGPELLIRYENEEAVDDSQLPKDRFSAERLKGVDSTLKIQPAELGDSAVYLCASSAGRGSGNTIYFGEGSWLTVV.

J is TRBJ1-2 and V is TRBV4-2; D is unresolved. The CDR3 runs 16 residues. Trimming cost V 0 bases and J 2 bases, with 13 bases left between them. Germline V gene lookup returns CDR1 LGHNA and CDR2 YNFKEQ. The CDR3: CASSQDGRLGNYGYTF. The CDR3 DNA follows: TGTGCCAGCAGCCAAGACGGGAGGCTGGGAAACTATGGCTACACCTTC.

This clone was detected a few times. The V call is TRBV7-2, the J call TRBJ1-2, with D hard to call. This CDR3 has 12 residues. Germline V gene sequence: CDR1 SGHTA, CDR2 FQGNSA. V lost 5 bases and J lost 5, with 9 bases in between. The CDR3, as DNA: TGTGCCAGCAGCCCCCAGCGGTATGGCTACACCTTC. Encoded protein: CASSPQRYGYTF. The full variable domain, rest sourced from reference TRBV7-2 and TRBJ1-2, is GAGVSQSPSNKVTEKGKDVELRCDPISGHTALYWYRQSLGQGLEFLIYFQGNSAPDKSGLPSDRFSAERTGGSVSTLTIQRTQQEDSAVYLCASSPQRYGYTFGSGTRLTVV.

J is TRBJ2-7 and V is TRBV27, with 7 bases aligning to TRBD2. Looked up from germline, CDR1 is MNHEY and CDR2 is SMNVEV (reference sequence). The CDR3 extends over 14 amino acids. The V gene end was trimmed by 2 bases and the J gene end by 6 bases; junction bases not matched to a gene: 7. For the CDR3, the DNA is TGTGCCAGCAGTTTAGGTGGGAGGGCCTCCGAGCAGTACTTC. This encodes CASSLGGRASEQYF.

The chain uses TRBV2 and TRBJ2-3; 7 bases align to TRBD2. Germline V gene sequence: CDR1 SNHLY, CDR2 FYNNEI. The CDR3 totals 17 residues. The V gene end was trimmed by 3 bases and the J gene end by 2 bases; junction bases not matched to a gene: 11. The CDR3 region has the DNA TGTGCCAGCAGTGACCCTAAAGGGCTAGCGGACACAGATACGCAGTATTTT. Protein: CASSDPKGLADTDTQYF.

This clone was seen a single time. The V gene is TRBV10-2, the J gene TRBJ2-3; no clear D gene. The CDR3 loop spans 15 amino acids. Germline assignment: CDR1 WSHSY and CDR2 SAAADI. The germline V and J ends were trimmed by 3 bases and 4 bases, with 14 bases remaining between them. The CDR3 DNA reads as TGCGCCAGCAGTGAAATAGGCCTTGGGCCAGATACGCAGTATTTT. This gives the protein CASSEIGLGPDTQYF.